The 19 T cell receptor beta chains listed next were all sequenced from one sample in a study. MiXCR, applied by TCRdb to the RT-PCR reads, yields one record per CDR3 protein. The sample lists 650,000 to 800,000 distinct CDR3 sequences, 12% to 15% occurring once. Sequencing was carried out using memory CD4+ T cells from blood. Receptors were obtained from a female donor in good health, serving as a healthy control.

This clonotype was seen a handful of times. This rearrangement joins TRBV28 to TRBJ1-1, with D perhaps matching TRBD1 (6 bases). The CDR3 extends over 13 amino acids. The V and J ends lost 5 bases and 10 bases respectively, with 17 bases between them. Germline V gene data show CDR1 as MDHEN and CDR2 as SYDVKM. The CDR3 DNA reads as TGTGCCAGCAGTATCCAGACAGGACCCCGAGCTTTCTTT. Its translation: CASSIQTGPRAFF.

This clonotype was recorded at least ten times. This rearrangement joins TRBV6-1 to TRBJ2-3, with 11 nucleotides matching TRBD2. This CDR3 has 18 amino acids. The germline V gene encodes CDR1 MNHNS and CDR2 SASEGT. V trimming: 2 bases; J trimming: 2 bases; junction bases outside the gene matches: 9. CDR3 region: CASSEMVILAGATDTQYF. The CDR3 nucleotides are TGTGCCAGCAGTGAAATGGTGATACTAGCGGGGGCCACAGATACGCAGTATTTT.

The rearrangement joins TRBV20-1 to TRBJ2-1, with D perhaps TRBD1 (6 bases). From germline, CDR1 is DFQATT and CDR2 SNEGSKA (reference sequence). The CDR3 spans 14 residues. V lost 3 bases, J lost 2 bases, and 11 bases lay in between. The CDR3 protein is CSARYRETYNEQFF. CDR3 DNA: TGCAGTGCTAGGTACAGGGAAACCTACAATGAGCAGTTCTTC.

This clonotype was recorded at least ten times. This chain links TRBV6-5 with TRBJ1-5; no reliable D call. V was clipped by 5 bases and J by 3 bases, with 11 bases between them. The germline V gene has CDR1 MNHEY and CDR2 SVGAGI. The CDR3 length is 14 residues. CDR3 residues: CASSIAGFNQPQHF. The CDR3 region has the DNA TGTGCCAGCAGTATTGCAGGTTTCAATCAGCCCCAGCATTTT.

The V call is TRBV4-3, the J call TRBJ1-2; 9 bases are a match to TRBD1. CDR1 is LGHNA, CDR2 YSLEER, per germline. Trimming took 0 bases from V and 8 from J; bases not matched to a gene: 13. There are 17 residues in the CDR3. This CDR3 is CASSQDRDRVILGGYTF. The CDR3 nucleotides are TGCGCCAGCAGCCAAGATAGGGACAGGGTCATCCTGGGGGGCTACACCTTC.

A note on this clonotype: Just one base apart from a much larger clone, this may be a read error. The chain is built from TRBV6-5 and TRBJ1-1, with D possibly being TRBD1 (5 bases). V was cut by 0 bases and J by 5 bases, with 16 bases left in between. The CDR3 has 16 residues. CDR1 is MNHEY, CDR2 SVGAGI, per germline. CDR3 in amino acids: CASSYSVSLGGTEAFF. In DNA form, the CDR3 reads TGTGCCAGCAGTTACTCGGTTTCCCTCGGGGGGACTGAAGCTTTCTTT.

J is TRBJ2-2 and V is TRBV7-2, with D possibly being TRBD1 (5 bases). The CDR3 runs to 14 residues. Trimming removed 5 bases at V and 7 bases at J, with 14 bases between. Germline V gene lookup returns CDR1 SGHTA and CDR2 FQGNSA. CDR3 region: CASSPDRWNGELFF. The CDR3 nucleotides read TGTGCCAGCAGCCCCGACAGATGGAACGGGGAGCTGTTTTTT. Complete variable domain (other parts from reference TRBV7-2 and TRBJ2-2): GAGVSQSPSNKVTEKGKDVELRCDPISGHTALYWYRQSLGQGLEFLIYFQGNSAPDKSGLPSDRFSAERTGGSVSTLTIQRTQQEDSAVYLCASSPDRWNGELFFGEGSRLTVL.

This clonotype was recorded many times. This sequence joins TRBV20-1 and TRBJ1-1; D uncertain. The CDR3 sequence is 13 residues long. Germline V gene lookup returns CDR1 DFQATT and CDR2 SNEGSKA (reference sequence). V lost 5 bases to trimming and J lost 0 bases, with 10 bases between them. The CDR3, as DNA: TGCAGTGCTCAAGAGGGTATGAACACTGAAGCTTTCTTT. Its protein product is CSAQEGMNTEAFF.

This chain connects TRBV7-3 to TRBJ2-7; 7 nucleotides match TRBD2. In germline, CDR1 is SGHTA, CDR2 FQGTGA. The trim removed 0 bases at V and 5 bases at J, leaving 1 base unmatched. This CDR3 has 13 residues. Here the CDR3 DNA reads TGTGCCAGCAGCTTAACAGGACTAGACGAGCAGTACTTC. Protein: CASSLTGLDEQYF. Filled out from reference TRBV7-3 and TRBJ2-7, the complete variable domain reads GAGVSQTPSNKVTEKGKYVELRCDPISGHTALYWYRQSLGQGPEFLIYFQGTGAADDSGLPNDRFFAVRPEGSVSTLKIQRTERGDSAVYLCASSLTGLDEQYFGPGTRLTVT.

This clonotype was picked up a small number of times. This sequence joins TRBV5-6 and TRBJ2-1; 9 bases are shared with TRBD1. The germline V gene encodes CDR1 SGHDT and CDR2 YYEEEE. This CDR3 comprises 16 residues. With 2 bases clipped from V and 2 bases from J, the junction kept 5 bases outside the gene matches. In nucleotides, the CDR3 is TGTGCCAGCAGCTTACGGCGGGACAGGGCCTACAATGAGCAGTTCTTC. Amino acid sequence: CASSLRRDRAYNEQFF. Together with reference TRBV5-6 and TRBJ2-1, the CDR3 gives the full variable domain: DAGVTQSPTHLIKTRGQQVTLRCSPKSGHDTVSWYQQALGQGPQFIFQYYEEEERQRGNFPDRFSGHQFPNYSSELNVNALLLGDSALYLCASSLRRDRAYNEQFFGPGTRLTVL.

This clonotype was seen many times. The DNA is left out, because the CDR3 cannot be placed on it with certainty; the CDR3 is given as TCRdb lists it. V gene TRBV24-1 combines with J gene TRBJ2-1; the DNA was not compared with TRBD2, the D call given in the table. The CDR3 length equals 11 residues, ends included. CDR1 is KGHDR, CDR2 SFDVKD, per germline. The chain's CDR3 is CATSVPLREFF.

A few counts support this clonotype. The V gene is TRBV6-6, the J gene TRBJ1-6; TRBD1 is a possible D gene (5 bases). The CDR3 totals 14 residues. Germline V gives CDR1 MNHNY, CDR2 SVGAGI (reference sequence). Trimming removed 7 bases from V and 4 bases from J, with 11 bases in between. The DNA of the CDR3 is TGTGCCAGCATGGGACGGCCATATAATTCACCCCTCCACTTT. The encoded protein is CASMGRPYNSPLHF.

This clonotype has only a few counts. The CDR3 is CASSLGTGTEETQYF. In DNA, the CDR3 is TGTGCCAGCAGCTTGGGTACGGGGACAGAGGAGACCCAGTACTTC. The V and J genes are TRBV5-6 and TRBJ2-5, with 7 positions matching TRBD1. V lost 0 bases, J lost 5 bases, and 7 bases stayed unmatched. The CDR3 has 15 amino acids. CDR1 is SGHDT, CDR2 YYEEEE, per germline.

This clonotype was seen at least ten times. The J gene is TRBJ2-7, the V gene TRBV6-5, with TRBD1 matching over 12 bases. Losses at the gene ends were 4 bases for V and 3 bases for J; bases not matched to a gene: 4. Germline CDR1 is MNHEY and CDR2 is SVGAGI. CDR3 length equals 15 residues. CDR3 region: CASSLGTGGFYEQYF. The CDR3 DNA reads TGTGCCAGCAGTTTGGGGACAGGGGGCTTCTACGAGCAGTACTTC.

The V gene is TRBV2, the J gene TRBJ1-5; possible D gene TRBD1, 5 bases. Germline lookup yields CDR1 SNHLY and CDR2 FYNNEI. The ends were cut back, 7 bases at V and 5 bases at J, with 12 bases in the middle. This CDR3 is built from 13 residues. The CDR3 DNA sequence: TGTGCCAGCACGGCTACGGGGGATCAGCCCCAGCATTTT. Amino acid sequence: CASTATGDQPQHF.

This clonotype was observed at least ten times. This chain uses TRBV10-3 with TRBJ2-1, with 12 bases fitting TRBD2. J lost 4 bases, V lost 4 bases, and 2 bases had no gene match. This CDR3 is built from 15 residues. The V gene's germline CDR1 is ENHRY and CDR2 SYGVKD. In DNA, the CDR3 is TGTGCCATCAGTGGGACTAGCGGGACATACAATGAGCAGTTCTTC. Protein sequence: CAISGTSGTYNEQFF.

The chain employs TRBV5-1 and TRBJ2-3, with TRBD2 identical over 12 bases. V shed 5 bases, J shed 2 bases, and the junction held 9 bases outside the gene matches. Germline CDR1 is SGHRS and CDR2 is YFSETQ. There are 17 residues in the CDR3. CDR3 coding DNA: TGCGCCAGCAGTGCCGGACTAGCGGGGTCAACCACAGATACGCAGTATTTT. This codes for CASSAGLAGSTTDTQYF.

This clonotype came up once. The chain has TRBV7-2 and TRBJ2-5; 10 bases are a match to TRBD2. The CDR3 length is 16 residues. The junction had 13 bases not matched to a gene; V was cut back by 5 bases and J by 7 bases. The germline gives CDR1 SGHTA, CDR2 FQGNSA. The CDR3 nucleotides are TGTGCCAGCAGCCCCCAGAGCGGGGGGGCTGGTTGGACCCAGTACTTC. Residues: CASSPQSGGAGWTQYF.

The chain recombines TRBV27 with TRBJ1-2; no reliable D call. The CDR3 sequence is 14 residues long. Germline V gene lookup returns CDR1 MNHEY and CDR2 SMNVEV (reference sequence). The ends were cut back, 10 bases at V and 8 bases at J, with 23 bases in the middle. CDR3 nucleotides: TGTGCCACCAGCCTAGACCCCGGGGTCCAAGGCTACACCTTC. Translation: CATSLDPGVQGYTF.